These T cell receptor beta chains were read from a single sample in a study of T cell responses to AZD1222 COVID-19 vaccine. The repertoire was sequenced with immunoSEQ multiplex PCR; TCRdb's copy has only in-frame clones and lacks some. The sample records fewer than 150,000 clones, over 80% being singletons. This material consisted of peripheral blood, taken 28 days after the second AZD1222 dose. The receptors originated from an adult who received the AZD1222 COVID-19 vaccine. The conserved cysteine and the conserved F or W are not part of the CDR3 here.

v_call cdr3_aa
TRBV28 ASRGGVIFTDTQY
TRBV5-1 ASSTETTGGDSPLH
TRBV7-2 ASSDMGTTADTQY
TRBV18 ASSPRGIQGTNEKLF
TRBV7-8 ASSLNDNQPQH
TRBV20-1 SASPVGGAAYNSPLH
TRBV3-1/TRBV3-2 ASSQGQRNGYT
TRBV6-5 ASKPGQSYQETQY
TRBV29-1 SVDLRQETQY
TRBV13 ASSLNGDNEQF